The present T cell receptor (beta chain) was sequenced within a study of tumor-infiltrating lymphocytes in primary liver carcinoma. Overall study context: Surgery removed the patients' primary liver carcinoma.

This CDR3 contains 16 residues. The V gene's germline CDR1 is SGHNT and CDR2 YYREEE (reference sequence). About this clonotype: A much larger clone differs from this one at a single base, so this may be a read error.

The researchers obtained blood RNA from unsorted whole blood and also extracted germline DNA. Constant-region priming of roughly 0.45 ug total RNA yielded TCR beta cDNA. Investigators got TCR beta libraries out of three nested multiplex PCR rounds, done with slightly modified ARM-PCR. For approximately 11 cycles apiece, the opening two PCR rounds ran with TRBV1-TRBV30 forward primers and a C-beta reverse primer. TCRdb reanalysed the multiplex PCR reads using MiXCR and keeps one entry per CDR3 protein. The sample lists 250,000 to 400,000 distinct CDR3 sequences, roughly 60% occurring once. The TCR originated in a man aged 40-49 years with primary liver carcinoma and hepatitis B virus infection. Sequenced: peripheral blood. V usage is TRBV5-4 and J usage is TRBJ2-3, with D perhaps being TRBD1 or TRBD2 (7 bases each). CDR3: CANSLGRGPSTDTQYF. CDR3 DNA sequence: TGTGCCAACAGCTTGGGGAGGGGGCCAAGCACAGATACGCAGTATTTT.